These 7 T cell receptor beta chains share one sample of origin, sequenced in a study of technical replicates of blood from a few donors. The protocol was immunoSEQ multiplex PCR, while the TCRdb copy is restricted to in-frame clones and leaves out a portion. The sample lists approximately 87,000 clones, 95% occurring once. Sample: T cells isolated from PBMCs. Receptors originate from a human donor in good health.

The chain joins TRBV28 to TRBJ2-7; TRBD1 agrees at 7 bases. The V segment lost 4 bases and the J segment 0 bases; nucleotides outside the gene matches: 3. Germline V gene data show CDR1 as MDHEN and CDR2 as SYDVKM. This CDR3 has 14 residues. Here the CDR3 reads CASSWGQNSYEQYF. Here the CDR3 DNA reads TGTGCCAGCAGTTGGGGACAGAACTCCTACGAGCAGTACTTC.

V usage is TRBV7-3 and J usage is TRBJ2-1; D may be TRBD2 (5 bases). Germline V gene sequence: CDR1 SGHTA, CDR2 FQGTGA. The ends were cut back, 4 bases at V and 8 bases at J, with 21 bases in the middle. The CDR3 extends over 16 amino acids. The CDR3 region has the DNA TGTGCCAGCAGCTCACGGACCGGGATCCCCCCGTATGAGCAGTTCTTC. Protein: CASSSRTGIPPYEQFF. Variable domain in full (rest from reference TRBV7-3 and TRBJ2-1): GAGVSQTPSNKVTEKGKYVELRCDPISGHTALYWYRQSLGQGPEFLIYFQGTGAADDSGLPNDRFFAVRPEGSVSTLKIQRTERGDSAVYLCASSSRTGIPPYEQFFGPGTRLTVL.

The sample holds one count of this clone. CDR3 DNA sequence: TGTGCCAGCAGCTTAGATTGGGACGGGGGGATAGACGAGCAGTACTTC. Translation gives CASSLDWDGGIDEQYF. The chain carries TRBV7-9 and TRBJ2-7, with 7 bases matching TRBD2. Per the germline V gene, CDR1 is SEHNR and CDR2 is FQNEAQ (reference sequence). The CDR3 loop spans 16 amino acids. Unmatched junction bases numbered 11, after V lost 1 base and J lost 5 bases. Full variable domain (missing parts from reference TRBV7-9 and TRBJ2-7): DTGVSQNPRHKITKRGQNVTFRCDPISEHNRLYWYRQTLGQGPEFLTYFQNEAQLEKSRLLSDRFSAERPKGSFSTLEIQRTEQGDSAMYLCASSLDWDGGIDEQYFGPGTRLTVT.

The chain is built from TRBV5-1 and TRBJ2-2; the match to TRBD2 covers 11 bases. The trim removed 0 bases at V and 0 bases at J, leaving 1 base unmatched. The CDR3 extends over 17 amino acids. Germline V CDR1 and CDR2: SGHRS, YFSETQ. As DNA, the CDR3 is TGCGCCAGCAGCTTGGGGGGACTAGCGGCGAACACCGGGGAGCTGTTTTTT. Protein product: CASSLGGLAANTGELFF.

V and J are TRBV4-2 and TRBJ2-1; the match to TRBD2 covers 10 bases. Trimming cost V 3 bases and J 9 bases; bases outside gene matches: 8. This CDR3 spans 15 amino acids. CDR1 is LGHNA, CDR2 YNFKEQ, per germline. Here the CDR3 DNA reads TGTGCCAGCAGCCAGGCCCTAGCGGGAGTGGGTGAGCAGTTCTTC. It yields the protein CASSQALAGVGEQFF.

CDR3 sequence: CSVDPGVRSTDTQYF. For the CDR3, the DNA is TGCAGCGTTGATCCGGGGGTACGGAGCACAGATACGCAGTATTTT. This chain joins TRBV29-1 and TRBJ2-3; TRBD2 might be the D (6 bases). Trimming removed 3 bases at V and 0 bases at J, with 13 bases between. This CDR3 region has 15 residues. Per germline, CDR1 SQVTM and CDR2 ANQGSEA.

This rearrangement joins TRBV2 to TRBJ2-5; 8 nucleotides match TRBD1. The CDR3 loop spans 15 amino acids. Per the germline V gene, CDR1 is SNHLY and CDR2 is FYNNEI. V lost 6 bases to trimming and J lost 2 bases; unmatched junction nucleotides: 8. The CDR3 here is CASRLRDRLQETQYF. Written as DNA, the CDR3 is TGTGCCAGCAGACTCCGGGACAGGTTGCAAGAGACCCAGTACTTC.